Shown below are 28 T cell receptor beta chains from a single sample sequenced in a study of T cell responses to AZD1222 COVID-19 vaccine. The method was immunoSEQ multiplex PCR; TCRdb's version includes in-frame clones alone and lacks a portion of them. The sample has 65,000 or so clones; over 80% are singletons. The sample in question was peripheral blood, obtained on day 0 of AZD1222 vaccination. The receptors here all came from an adult in good health.

The rearrangement joins TRBV10-3 to TRBJ1-6, with 8 bases identical to TRBD1. V lost 4 bases to trimming and J lost 8 bases; unmatched junction nucleotides: 4. There are 14 residues in the CDR3. Germline values: CDR1 ENHRY, CDR2 SYGVKD. DNA of the CDR3: TGTGCCATCAGTGGATCAGGGGGCGATTCACCCCTCCACTTT. Its protein product is CAISGSGGDSPLHF.

The chain joins TRBV5-4 to TRBJ1-2; D remains unclear. V was clipped by 3 bases and J by 1 base, with 13 bases between them. This CDR3 spans 15 amino acids. Looked up from germline, CDR1 is SGHNT and CDR2 is YYREEE (reference sequence). CDR3 sequence reads: CASSSPTQNNYGYTF. CDR3 bases: TGTGCCAGCAGCTCGCCCACCCAAAATAACTATGGCTACACCTTC.

By sample fraction, this clone is medium-sized (0.01 to 0.1%). The chain uses TRBV12-3 or TRBV12-4 and TRBJ1-1, with D hard to call. V dropped 5 bases and J dropped 8 bases, with 15 bases sitting between them. The CDR3 totals 13 residues. The CDR3 here is CASSPDVAAEAFF. CDR3 DNA: TGTGCCAGCAGTCCCGATGTCGCCGCGGAAGCTTTCTTT.

The gene calls are TRBV7-8 and TRBJ2-2, with 10 bases matching TRBD1. V lost 3 bases and J lost 10; bases outside the gene matches: 8. The CDR3 covers 15 residues. The V gene's germline CDR1 is SGHVS and CDR2 FQNEAQ. As DNA, the CDR3 is TGTGCCAGCAGCTTGACAGGGGGCGCCCCCCAGGAGCTGTTTTTT. Amino acid sequence: CASSLTGGAPQELFF. Full variable domain (outside the CDR3, taken from reference TRBV7-8 and TRBJ2-2): GAGVSQSPRYKVAKRGQDVALRCDPISGHVSLFWYQQALGQGPEFLTYFQNEAQLDKSGLPSDRFFAERPEGSVSTLKIQRTQQEDSAVYLCASSLTGGAPQELFFGEGSRLTVL.

This clone appeared once. The chain has TRBV6-2 or TRBV6-3 and TRBJ2-7; D might be TRBD2 (6 bases). V shed 4 bases and J shed 0 bases, with 13 bases lying between them. The V gene's germline CDR1 is MNHEY and CDR2 SVGEGT. The CDR3 has 15 amino acids. The CDR3 loop is CASSSGSGLSYEQYF. The CDR3 DNA is TGTGCCAGCAGTTCCGGATCGGGACTCTCCTACGAGCAGTACTTC.

This clone was seen a single time. This chain links TRBV7-9 with TRBJ1-2; 7 nucleotides line up with TRBD1. The J segment lost 4 bases and the V segment lost 4 bases, leaving 15 bases of the junction unmatched. The CDR3 is 17 amino acids. Germline V gene lookup returns CDR1 SEHNR and CDR2 FQNEAQ (reference sequence). In DNA form, the CDR3 reads TGTGCCAGCAGCTCCTACCACCTGACAGGGTCCCTCTATGGCTACACCTTC. Translation: CASSSYHLTGSLYGYTF.

In DNA form, the CDR3 reads TGTGCCAGCAGCCCTAATAGCGGGGGGGCCGTAGAGACCCAGTACTTC. This translates into CASSPNSGGAVETQYF. This chain uses TRBV7-3 with TRBJ2-5; 11 positions match TRBD2. CDR3 size: 16 residues. CDR1 and CDR2 (germline): SGHTA, FQGTGA. V was pared by 5 bases and J by 4 bases, with 9 bases of the junction left unmatched.

The rearrangement uses TRBV13 and TRBJ2-1; maybe TRBD2 (5 bases). The CDR3 is made up of 12 amino acids. Germline V gene data show CDR1 as PRHDT and CDR2 as FYEKMQ (reference sequence). The V end was cut by 8 bases, the J end by 5 bases, with 10 bases between. The CDR3 DNA follows: TGTGCCAGCTCGGAGGAAAACAATGAGCAGTTCTTC. Its translation is CASSEENNEQFF.

This clone was seen once. This chain joins TRBV9 and TRBJ2-5; D gene ambiguous. This CDR3 spans 13 amino acids. The germline CDR1 and CDR2 sequences are SGDLS and YYNGEE. Trimming took 6 bases from V and 0 from J, leaving 9 bases between them. The CDR3 DNA sequence: TGTGCCAGCACCGACGCCTACCAAGAGACCCAGTACTTC. As protein: CASTDAYQETQYF.

V gene TRBV6-5 combines with J gene TRBJ2-5, with TRBD1 matching over 11 bases. V shed 6 bases, J shed 4 bases, and the junction held 4 bases outside the gene matches. The CDR3 extends over 14 amino acids. CDR1 and CDR2 from the germline V gene are MNHEY and SVGAGI. The chain's CDR3 is CASRGDRGVETQYF. CDR3 DNA: TGTGCCAGCAGGGGGGACAGGGGGGTAGAGACCCAGTACTTC.

This clone occurred once. The CDR3 loop is CASSPTDREGGYTF. As DNA, the CDR3 is TGCGCCAGCAGTCCAACCGACAGGGAGGGTGGCTACACCTTC. This chain connects TRBV23-1 to TRBJ1-2, with 7 positions matching TRBD1. TRBV23-1 is designated an ORF whose function remains uncertain. J lost 7 bases, V lost 4 bases, and 9 bases had no gene match. This CDR3 region has 14 residues.

This clone has a handful of counts. The chain joins TRBV3-1 (or the pseudogene TRBV3-2) to TRBJ1-1; no firm D call. Trimming took 0 bases from V and 4 from J, leaving 9 bases between them. The CDR3 runs to 14 residues. From germline, CDR1 is LGHDT and CDR2 YNNKEL (reference sequence). As DNA, the CDR3 is TGTGCCAGCAGCCAAGAATCTGAGGTCACTGAAGCTTTCTTT. It specifies CASSQESEVTEAFF.

V is TRBV19 and J is TRBJ2-7, with 9 nucleotides matching TRBD1. CDR1 and CDR2 (germline): LNHDA, SQIVND (reference sequence). Trimming cost V 6 bases and J 3 bases; bases outside gene matches: 9. The CDR3 loop spans 15 amino acids. In DNA form, the CDR3 reads TGTGCCAGTAGCCGGGAGACAGGGGGGTTCTACGAGCAGTACTTC. Translating gives CASSRETGGFYEQYF.

This clone was counted between two and nine times. This chain uses TRBV19 with TRBJ1-2, with D uncertain. Germline V CDR1 and CDR2: LNHDA, SQIVND (reference sequence). This CDR3 region has 14 residues. V was trimmed by 5 bases and J by 0 bases, leaving 10 bases between them. CDR3 nucleotides: TGTGCCAGTAGTCCTCTCATTCCTAACTATGGCTACACCTTC. Its protein is CASSPLIPNYGYTF.

This clone has a single count. The genes are TRBV28 and TRBJ1-1, with D perhaps matching TRBD1 (5 bases). Germline V gives CDR1 MDHEN, CDR2 SYDVKM. The CDR3 consists of 14 residues. V was trimmed by 3 bases and J by 1 base, leaving 9 bases between them. In nucleotides, the CDR3 is TGTGCCAGCAGTTTGGGGGACCGGAACACTGAAGCTTTCTTT. This sequence encodes CASSLGDRNTEAFF. Full variable domain (missing parts from reference TRBV28 and TRBJ1-1): DVKVTQSSRYLVKRTGEKVFLECVQDMDHENMFWYRQDPGLGLRLIYFSYDVKMKEKGDIPEGYSVSREKKERFSLILESASTNQTSMYLCASSLGDRNTEAFFGQGTRLTVV.

This sequence joins TRBV3-1 (or the pseudogene TRBV3-2) and TRBJ1-5, with D uncertain. Germline values: CDR1 LGHDT, CDR2 YNNKEL (reference sequence). The ends were cut back, 3 bases at V and 4 bases at J, with 4 bases in the middle. This CDR3 is built from 12 residues. In DNA, the CDR3 is TGTGCCAGCAGCCAGGAGAATCAGCCCCAGCATTTT. Translated, it gives CASSQENQPQHF.

This rearrangement joins TRBV7-9 to TRBJ1-1; TRBD1 agrees at 8 bases. Per the germline V gene, CDR1 is SEHNR and CDR2 is FQNEAQ (reference sequence). The ends lost 0 bases at V and 1 base at J; junction bases unmatched: 7. The CDR3 is made up of 17 amino acids. CDR3: CASSLARRQGTNTEAFF. The CDR3, as DNA: TGTGCCAGCAGCTTAGCGCGAAGACAGGGGACGAACACTGAAGCTTTCTTT.

This chain connects TRBV29-1 to TRBJ1-2; D perhaps matches TRBD1 (5 bases). Germline CDR1 is SQVTM and CDR2 is ANQGSEA. The CDR3 loop spans 13 amino acids. V shed 6 bases and J shed 6 bases, with 17 bases lying between them. Here the CDR3 reads CSVGLQGFDGYTF. Written as DNA, the CDR3 is TGCAGCGTGGGACTTCAAGGATTCGATGGCTACACCTTC.

The genes are TRBV5-1 and TRBJ2-3; TRBD2 matches at 7 bases. The ends lost 4 bases at V and 4 bases at J; junction bases unmatched: 6. Germline values: CDR1 SGHRS, CDR2 YFSETQ. This CDR3 spans 14 amino acids. CDR3 DNA: TGCGCCAGCAGCGGGGGGGACTCCTCAGATACGCAGTATTTT. Translated, it gives CASSGGDSSDTQYF.

This rearrangement joins TRBV28 to TRBJ1-1; D is ambiguous. The V end lost 3 bases, the J end lost 0 bases, and 8 bases lay between the germline ends. Germline V gene data show CDR1 as MDHEN and CDR2 as SYDVKM. This CDR3 region has 14 residues. The CDR3 DNA follows: TGTGCCAGCAGTTTGGGCCACCTGAACACTGAAGCTTTCTTT. The encoded protein is CASSLGHLNTEAFF.

The chain couples TRBV6-5 to TRBJ2-7; TRBD2 aligns across 11 bases. V trimming: 4 bases; J trimming: 5 bases; junction bases outside the gene matches: 7. Germline lookup yields CDR1 MNHEY and CDR2 SVGAGI. CDR3 length: 15 residues. CDR3 DNA: TGTGCCAGCAGTTTCCTAGCGGGGGGTAGGGACGAGCAGTACTTC. Amino acid sequence: CASSFLAGGRDEQYF.

The chain employs TRBV15 and TRBJ1-5, with D uncertain. V gave up 0 bases and J gave up 6 bases, with 15 bases separating them. CDR3 length: 16 residues. The germline V gene encodes CDR1 LNHNV and CDR2 YYDKDF (reference sequence). The CDR3 spells CATSRDHRSLGQPQHF. The CDR3 DNA follows: TGTGCCACCAGCAGAGATCACCGAAGTCTAGGTCAGCCCCAGCATTTT.

This chain uses TRBV7-8 with TRBJ2-1; D may be TRBD2 (5 bases). Per germline, CDR1 SGHVS and CDR2 FQNEAQ. The CDR3 is 14 residues long. The V and J ends lost 4 bases and 3 bases respectively, with 10 bases between them. The CDR3 bases are TGTGCCAGCAGCTGGCAGGACTTCTACAATGAGCAGTTCTTC. Its protein is CASSWQDFYNEQFF.

The chain is built from TRBV5-5 and TRBJ1-1, with no clear D. Germline CDR1 and CDR2: SGHKS and YYEKEE (reference sequence). The CDR3 is 14 residues long. V was shortened by 0 bases and J by 5 bases, with 11 bases between the two germline ends. The CDR3 loop is CASSLVGRSTEAFF. CDR3 coding DNA: TGTGCCAGCAGCTTGGTTGGCAGGTCGACTGAAGCTTTCTTT.

The rearrangement links TRBV11-1 to TRBJ2-1, with D maybe TRBD1 (5 bases). The germline CDR1 and CDR2 sequences are SGHAT and FQDESV (reference sequence). V was pared by 1 base and J by 9 bases, with 10 bases between. The CDR3 loop spans 13 amino acids. The DNA for the CDR3 is TGTGCCAGCAGCTTAGTCACAGGTAGTGAGCAGTTCTTC. As protein: CASSLVTGSEQFF.

V gene TRBV7-2 combines with J gene TRBJ1-2, with D possibly TRBD1 on 6 matching bases. V was cut by 3 bases and J by 7 bases, with 12 bases left in between. CDR3 length: 13 amino acids. Germline V gene sequence: CDR1 SGHTA, CDR2 FQGNSA. Here the CDR3 reads CASSFQGNGGYTF. The DNA of the CDR3 is TGTGCCAGCAGCTTTCAGGGGAACGGTGGCTACACCTTC.

CDR3 sequence: CASSPQGVNEQYF. Written as DNA, the CDR3 is TGCGCCAGCAGCCCGCAGGGAGTTAACGAGCAGTACTTC. The chain joins TRBV4-1 to TRBJ2-7, with D perhaps being TRBD1 or TRBD2 (5 bases each). The CDR3 covers 13 residues. The germline V gene encodes CDR1 MGHRA and CDR2 YSYEKL. Trimming left V 4 bases short and J 5 bases short, with 12 bases between.

This sequence joins TRBV6-5 and TRBJ1-1; D might be TRBD1 (6 bases). Germline CDR1 is MNHEY and CDR2 is SVGAGI. The V end was cut by 4 bases, the J end by 2 bases, with 14 bases between. This CDR3 is built from 15 residues. CDR3 sequence reads: CASSSPRGRNTEAFF. The DNA of the CDR3 is TGTGCCAGCAGTTCCCCGCGGGGGCGAAACACTGAAGCTTTCTTT.